This TCR beta chain comes out of a study of identical twins. In its sample, this clonotype was seen a few times. From germline, CDR1 is LNHNV and CDR2 YYDKDF (reference sequence). V gave up 0 bases and J gave up 0 bases, with 8 bases separating them. This CDR3 contains 15 residues. TCRdb reanalysed the 5' RACE reads using MiXCR and keeps one entry per CDR3 protein. The sample shows 690,000 or so distinct CDR3 sequences, 8.5% to 9% of them seen only once. This sample also belongs to another study, concerning yellow fever vaccine responses in identical twins.

Sequencing was carried out using PBMCs. V and J are TRBV15 and TRBJ2-5, with D unresolved. The sequence was obtained from a woman between 18 and 29 years old in good health. The DNA for the CDR3 is TGTGCCACCAGCAGAGATTGGACGTACCAAGAGACCCAGTACTTC. It translates to CATSRDWTYQETQYF.